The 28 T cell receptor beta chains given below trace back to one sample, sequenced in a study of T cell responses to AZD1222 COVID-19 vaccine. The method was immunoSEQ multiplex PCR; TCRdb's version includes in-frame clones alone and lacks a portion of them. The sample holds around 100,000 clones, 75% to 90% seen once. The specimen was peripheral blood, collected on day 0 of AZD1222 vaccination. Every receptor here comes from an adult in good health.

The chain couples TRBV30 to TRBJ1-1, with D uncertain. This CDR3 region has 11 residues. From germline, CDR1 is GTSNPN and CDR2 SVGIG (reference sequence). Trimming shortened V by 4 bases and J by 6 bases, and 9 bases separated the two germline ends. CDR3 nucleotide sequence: TGTGCCTGGACTAGGAGAGCTGAAGCTTTCTTT. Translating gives CAWTRRAEAFF. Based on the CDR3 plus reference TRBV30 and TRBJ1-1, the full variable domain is SQTIHQWPATLVQPVGSPLSLECTVEGTSNPNLYWYRQAAGRGLQLLFYSVGIGQISSEVPQNLSASRPQDRQFILSSKKLLLSDSGFYLCAWTRRAEAFFGQGTRLTVV.

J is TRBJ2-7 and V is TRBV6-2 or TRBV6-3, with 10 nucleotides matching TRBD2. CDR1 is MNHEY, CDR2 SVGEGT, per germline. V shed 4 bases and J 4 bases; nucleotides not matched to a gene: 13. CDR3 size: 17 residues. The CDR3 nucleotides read TGTGCCAGCAGTTTCCTCCGCCTAGCGGGAGAGGGGTACGAGCAGTACTTC. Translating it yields CASSFLRLAGEGYEQYF.

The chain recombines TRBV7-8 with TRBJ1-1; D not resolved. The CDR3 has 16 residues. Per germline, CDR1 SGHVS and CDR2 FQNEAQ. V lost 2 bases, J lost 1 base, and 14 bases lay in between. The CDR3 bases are TGTGCCAGCAGCTTACTTTCGAGCAGGCAGAACACTGAAGCTTTCTTT. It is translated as CASSLLSSRQNTEAFF.

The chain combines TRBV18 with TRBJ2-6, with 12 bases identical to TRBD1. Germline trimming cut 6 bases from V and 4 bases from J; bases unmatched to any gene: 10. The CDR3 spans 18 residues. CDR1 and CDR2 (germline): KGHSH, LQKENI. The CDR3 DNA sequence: TGTGCCAGCTCCCCGGCGGGACAGGGGGCACCCGGGGCCAACGTCCTGACTTTC. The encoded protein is CASSPAGQGAPGANVLTF. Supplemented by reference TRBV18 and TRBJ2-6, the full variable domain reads NAGVMQNPRHLVRRRGQEARLRCSPMKGHSHVYWYRQLPEEGLKFMVYLQKENIIDESGMPKERFSAEFPKEGPSILRIQQVVRGDSAAYFCASSPAGQGAPGANVLTFGAGSRLTVL.

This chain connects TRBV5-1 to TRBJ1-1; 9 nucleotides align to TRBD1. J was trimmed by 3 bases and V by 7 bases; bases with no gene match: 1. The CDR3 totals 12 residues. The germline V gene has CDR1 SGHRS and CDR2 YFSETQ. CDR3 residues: CASGDRDTEAFF. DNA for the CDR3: TGCGCCAGCGGGGACAGGGACACTGAAGCTTTCTTT.

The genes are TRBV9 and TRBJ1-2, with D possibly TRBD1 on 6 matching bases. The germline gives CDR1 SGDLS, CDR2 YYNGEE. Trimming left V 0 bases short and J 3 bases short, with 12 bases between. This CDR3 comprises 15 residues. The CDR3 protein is CASSVEDRPYYGYTF. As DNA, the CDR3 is TGTGCCAGCAGCGTAGAGGACAGACCCTACTATGGCTACACCTTC. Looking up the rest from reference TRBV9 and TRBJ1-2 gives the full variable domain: DSGVTQTPKHLITATGQRVTLRCSPRSGDLSVYWYQQSLDQGLQFLIQYYNGEERAKGNILERFSAQQFPDLHSELNLSSLELGDSALYFCASSVEDRPYYGYTFGSGTRLTVV.

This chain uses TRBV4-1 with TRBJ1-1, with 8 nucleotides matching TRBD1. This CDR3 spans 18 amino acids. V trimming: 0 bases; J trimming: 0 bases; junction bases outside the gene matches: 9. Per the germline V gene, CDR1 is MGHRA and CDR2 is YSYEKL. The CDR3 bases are TGCGCCAGCAGCCAAGAGGGTATGGGGACAGGCATGAACACTGAAGCTTTCTTT. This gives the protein CASSQEGMGTGMNTEAFF.

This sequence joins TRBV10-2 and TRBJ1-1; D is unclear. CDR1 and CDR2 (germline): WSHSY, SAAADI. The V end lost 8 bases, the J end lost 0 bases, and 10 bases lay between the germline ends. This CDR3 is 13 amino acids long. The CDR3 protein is CASGRGMNTEAFF. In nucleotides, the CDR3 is TGCGCCAGCGGCCGGGGAATGAACACTGAAGCTTTCTTT.

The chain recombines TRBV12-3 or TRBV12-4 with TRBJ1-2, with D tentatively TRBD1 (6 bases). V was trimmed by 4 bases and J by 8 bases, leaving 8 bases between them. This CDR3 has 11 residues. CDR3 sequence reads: CASSYRVGYTF. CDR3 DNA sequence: TGTGCCAGCAGTTACAGGGTCGGCTACACCTTC.

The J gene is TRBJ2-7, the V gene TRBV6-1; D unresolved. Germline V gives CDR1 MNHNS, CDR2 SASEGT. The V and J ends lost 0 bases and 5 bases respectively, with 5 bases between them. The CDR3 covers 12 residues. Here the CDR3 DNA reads TGTGCCAGCAGTGAAGCCCTCAACGAGCAGTACTTC. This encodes CASSEALNEQYF.

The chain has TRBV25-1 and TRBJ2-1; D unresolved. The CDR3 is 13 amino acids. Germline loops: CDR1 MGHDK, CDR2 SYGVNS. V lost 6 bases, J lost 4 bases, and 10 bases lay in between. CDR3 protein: CASRSDGYNEQFF. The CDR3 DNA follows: TGTGCCAGCAGATCCGACGGATACAATGAGCAGTTCTTC.

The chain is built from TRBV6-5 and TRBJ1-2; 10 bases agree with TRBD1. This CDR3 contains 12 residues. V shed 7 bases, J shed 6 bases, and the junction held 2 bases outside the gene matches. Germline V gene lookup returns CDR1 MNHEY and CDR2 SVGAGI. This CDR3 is CASTGQGDGYTF. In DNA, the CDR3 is TGTGCCAGCACCGGACAGGGGGATGGCTACACCTTC.

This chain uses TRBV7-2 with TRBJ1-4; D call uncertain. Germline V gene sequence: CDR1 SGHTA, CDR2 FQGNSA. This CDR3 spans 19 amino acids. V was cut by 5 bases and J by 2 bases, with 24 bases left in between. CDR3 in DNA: TGTGCCAGCAGCCCAAGACCATCCGGCATATTCGGTACTAATGAAAAACTGTTTTTT. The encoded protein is CASSPRPSGIFGTNEKLFF.

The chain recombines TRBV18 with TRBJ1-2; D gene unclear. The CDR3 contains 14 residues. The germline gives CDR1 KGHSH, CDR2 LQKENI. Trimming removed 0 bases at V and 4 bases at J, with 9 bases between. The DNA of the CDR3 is TGTGCCAGCTCACCACCGGTAGGCCCCTATGGCTACACCTTC. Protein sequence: CASSPPVGPYGYTF. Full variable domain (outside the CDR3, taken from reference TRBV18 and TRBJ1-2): NAGVMQNPRHLVRRRGQEARLRCSPMKGHSHVYWYRQLPEEGLKFMVYLQKENIIDESGMPKERFSAEFPKEGPSILRIQQVVRGDSAAYFCASSPPVGPYGYTFGSGTRLTVV.

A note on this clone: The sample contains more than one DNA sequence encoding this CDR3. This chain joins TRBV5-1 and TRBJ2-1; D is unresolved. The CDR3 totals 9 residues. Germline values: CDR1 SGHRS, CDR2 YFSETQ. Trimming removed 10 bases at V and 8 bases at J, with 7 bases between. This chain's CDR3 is CASGDEQFF. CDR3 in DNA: TGCGCCTCCGGCGATGAGCAGTTCTTC.

CDR3 sequence (DNA): TGTGCCAGCAGCCCCCCGGGACAGGGGAAGGCCGGGGAGCTGTTTTTT. Encoded protein: CASSPPGQGKAGELFF. The chain combines TRBV7-9 with TRBJ2-2; TRBD1 matches 10 bases. Trimming cost V 5 bases and J 6 bases; bases outside gene matches: 9. The CDR3 totals 16 residues. Germline CDR1 is SEHNR and CDR2 is FQNEAQ (reference sequence).

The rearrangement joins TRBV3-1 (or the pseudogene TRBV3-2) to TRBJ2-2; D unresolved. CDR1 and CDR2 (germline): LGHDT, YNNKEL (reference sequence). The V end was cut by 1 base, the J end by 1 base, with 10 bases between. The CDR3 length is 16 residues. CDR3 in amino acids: CASSQVGNRNTGELFF. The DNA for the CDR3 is TGTGCCAGCAGCCAAGTTGGAAACAGGAACACCGGGGAGCTGTTTTTT.

In DNA form, the CDR3 reads TGTGCCAGCAGCTTACAGGGAGGGTACGCTGAAGCTTTCTTT. Translated, it gives CASSLQGGYAEAFF. The chain links TRBV7-9 to TRBJ1-1; D is possibly TRBD1 (5 bases). CDR1 is SEHNR and CDR2 is FQNEAQ in the germline V gene (reference sequence). V dropped 2 bases and J dropped 6 bases, with 13 bases sitting between them. The CDR3 consists of 14 residues.

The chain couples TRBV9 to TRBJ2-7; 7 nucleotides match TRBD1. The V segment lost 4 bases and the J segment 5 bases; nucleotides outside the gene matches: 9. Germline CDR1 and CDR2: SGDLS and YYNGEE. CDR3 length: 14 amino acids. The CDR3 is CASSPGDSRNEQYF. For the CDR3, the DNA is TGTGCCAGCAGCCCTGGGGACAGCCGGAACGAGCAGTACTTC.

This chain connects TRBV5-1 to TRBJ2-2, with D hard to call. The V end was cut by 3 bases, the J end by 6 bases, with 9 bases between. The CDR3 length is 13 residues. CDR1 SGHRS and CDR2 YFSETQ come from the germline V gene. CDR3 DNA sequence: TGCGCCAGCAGCTCAGTTGGGGCCGGGGAGCTGTTTTTT. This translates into CASSSVGAGELFF.

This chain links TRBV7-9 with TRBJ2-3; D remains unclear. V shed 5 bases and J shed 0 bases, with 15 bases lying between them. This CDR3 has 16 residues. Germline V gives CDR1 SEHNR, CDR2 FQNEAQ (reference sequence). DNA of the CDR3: TGTGCCAGCAGCCCCGGCTATCTTACTAGCACAGATACGCAGTATTTT. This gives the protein CASSPGYLTSTDTQYF.

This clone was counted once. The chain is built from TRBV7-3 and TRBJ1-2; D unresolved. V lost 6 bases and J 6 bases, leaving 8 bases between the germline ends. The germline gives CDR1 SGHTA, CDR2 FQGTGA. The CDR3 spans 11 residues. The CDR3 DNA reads TGTGCCAGCAGTTCTACTCATGGCTACACCTTC. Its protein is CASSSTHGYTF.

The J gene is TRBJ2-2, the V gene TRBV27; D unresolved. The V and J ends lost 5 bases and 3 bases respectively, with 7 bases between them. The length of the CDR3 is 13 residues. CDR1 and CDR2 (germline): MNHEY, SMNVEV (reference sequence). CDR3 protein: CASSDWYTGELFF. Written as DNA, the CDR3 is TGTGCCAGCAGTGACTGGTACACCGGGGAGCTGTTTTTT.

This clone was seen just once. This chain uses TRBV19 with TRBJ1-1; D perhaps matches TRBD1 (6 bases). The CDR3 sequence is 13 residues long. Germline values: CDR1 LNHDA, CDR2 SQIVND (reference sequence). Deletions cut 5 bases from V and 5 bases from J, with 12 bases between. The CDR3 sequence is CASSPPGTTEAFF. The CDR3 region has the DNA TGTGCCAGTAGTCCCCCAGGGACAACTGAAGCTTTCTTT.

The CDR3 bases are TGTGCCAGCAGCCAAGATTGGGCAGGGAAAGGTCAGCCCCAGCATTTT. It specifies CASSQDWAGKGQPQHF. This rearrangement joins TRBV3-1 (or the pseudogene TRBV3-2) to TRBJ1-5; possibly TRBD1 for D (5 bases). Germline V lookup: CDR1 LGHDT, CDR2 YNNKEL (reference sequence). The CDR3 sequence is 16 residues long. V lost 0 bases and J lost 6, with 15 bases in between.

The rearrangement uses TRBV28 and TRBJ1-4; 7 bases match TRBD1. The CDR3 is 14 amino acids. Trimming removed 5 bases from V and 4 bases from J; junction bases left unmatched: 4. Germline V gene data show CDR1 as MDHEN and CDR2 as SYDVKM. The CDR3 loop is CASSPGQLNEKLFF. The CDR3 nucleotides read TGTGCCAGCAGTCCGGGACAGCTTAATGAAAAACTGTTTTTT.

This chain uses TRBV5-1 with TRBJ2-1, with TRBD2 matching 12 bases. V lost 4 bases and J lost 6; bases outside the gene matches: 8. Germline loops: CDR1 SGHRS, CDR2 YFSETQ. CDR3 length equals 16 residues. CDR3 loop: CASSMPLAGGINEQFF. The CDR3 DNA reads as TGCGCCAGCAGCATGCCCCTAGCGGGAGGGATCAATGAGCAGTTCTTC.

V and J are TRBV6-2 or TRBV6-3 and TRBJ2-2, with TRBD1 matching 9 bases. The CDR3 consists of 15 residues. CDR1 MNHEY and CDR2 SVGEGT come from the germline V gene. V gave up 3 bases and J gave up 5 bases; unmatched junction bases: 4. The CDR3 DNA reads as TGTGCCAGCAGTTATCAGACAGGGGGAACCGGGGAGCTGTTTTTT. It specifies CASSYQTGGTGELFF.